The 20 T cell receptor beta chains given below trace back to one sample, sequenced in a study of T cell responses to AZD1222 COVID-19 vaccine. Sequenced by immunoSEQ multiplex PCR; TCRdb stores in-frame clones only, minus some. Here the sample spans some 120,000 clones, more than 70% being singletons. The sample was peripheral blood, taken on day 0 of AZD1222 vaccination. These TCRs come from an adult in good health.

The chain employs TRBV7-9 and TRBJ1-4; tentative D call: TRBD1 (6 bases). The CDR3 loop spans 14 amino acids. Trimming removed 3 bases at V and 3 bases at J, with 8 bases between. Germline lookup yields CDR1 SEHNR and CDR2 FQNEAQ (reference sequence). DNA of the CDR3: TGTGCCAGCAGCTTGCAGGGGCCTAATGAAAAACTGTTTTTT. The encoded protein is CASSLQGPNEKLFF.

This rearrangement joins TRBV7-2 to TRBJ1-1; D not resolved. The germline V and J ends were trimmed by 6 bases and 2 bases, with 16 bases remaining between them. This CDR3 spans 15 amino acids. Germline CDR1 and CDR2: SGHTA and FQGNSA. CDR3 sequence: CASRTSTGRNTEAFF. CDR3 nucleotides: TGTGCCAGCAGGACCAGCACGGGAAGAAACACTGAAGCTTTCTTT.

The V gene is TRBV9, the J gene TRBJ2-3; D possibly corresponds to TRBD2 (6 bases). The CDR3 covers 16 residues. The germline gives CDR1 SGDLS, CDR2 YYNGEE. V dropped 3 bases and J dropped 0 bases, with 14 bases sitting between them. The CDR3 DNA sequence: TGTGCCAGCAGCGCCGGGGGAGGTCTCAGCACAGATACGCAGTATTTT. Translation gives CASSAGGGLSTDTQYF.

The chain is built from TRBV19 and TRBJ2-1, with D possibly matching TRBD1 (6 bases). The CDR3 consists of 12 residues. Germline V lookup: CDR1 LNHDA, CDR2 SQIVND (reference sequence). Trimming pared 3 bases from V and 7 bases from J, leaving 7 bases between. CDR3 residues: CASSIGQNEQFF. DNA of the CDR3: TGTGCCAGTAGTATCGGACAGAATGAGCAGTTCTTC. Full variable domain (outside the CDR3, taken from reference TRBV19 and TRBJ2-1): DGGITQSPKYLFRKEGQNVTLSCEQNLNHDAMYWYRQDPGQGLRLIYYSQIVNDFQKGDIAEGYSVSREKKESFPLTVTSAQKNPTAFYLCASSIGQNEQFFGPGTRLTVL.

The J gene is TRBJ2-5, the V gene TRBV7-2; D unresolved. The CDR3 spans 11 residues. Germline V CDR1 and CDR2: SGHTA, FQGNSA. V was shortened by 8 bases and J by 2 bases, with 6 bases between the two germline ends. As DNA, the CDR3 is TGTGCCAGCGGATTTCAAGAGACCCAGTACTTC. This translates into CASGFQETQYF.

The chain is built from TRBV7-3 and TRBJ2-3; D gene unclear. Looked up from germline, CDR1 is SGHTA and CDR2 is FQGTGA. The CDR3 sequence is 18 residues long. V gave up 5 bases and J gave up 2 bases, with 23 bases separating them. CDR3 DNA sequence: TGTGCCAGCAGCCTCTACCCCCTGACCAGCCCTAACACAGATACGCAGTATTTT. Translated, it gives CASSLYPLTSPNTDTQYF.

This clone was seen a handful of times. One junction end disagrees with the germline gene, perhaps due to a read error. V usage is TRBV13 and J usage is TRBJ2-1; D is uncertain. The germline V gene encodes CDR1 PRHDT and CDR2 FYEKMQ (reference sequence). The CDR3 totals 16 residues. The CDR3: CASSLRILFSHNEQFF. DNA for the CDR3: TGTGCCAGCAGCTTGCGAATCCTGTTCTCCCACAATGAGCAGTTCTTC.

This chain joins TRBV9 and TRBJ2-2; D unclear. The CDR3 covers 13 residues. The V gene lost 5 bases and the J gene lost 4 bases, with 9 bases spanning the gap. Germline V gene lookup returns CDR1 SGDLS and CDR2 YYNGEE. The CDR3 loop reads CASRETATGELFF. Here the CDR3 DNA reads TGTGCCAGCAGAGAAACGGCCACCGGGGAGCTGTTTTTT.

The chain couples TRBV16 to TRBJ1-2; perhaps TRBD1 as D (6 bases). Looked up from germline, CDR1 is KGHSY and CDR2 is FQNENV. The CDR3 is made up of 14 amino acids. The germline V and J ends were trimmed by 0 bases and 5 bases, with 10 bases remaining between them. Here the CDR3 DNA reads TGTGCCAGCAGCCAATCCCGACAGGCTTATGGCTACACCTTC. This codes for CASSQSRQAYGYTF. The full variable domain, its missing parts supplied by reference TRBV16 and TRBJ1-2, is GEEVAQTPKHLVRGEGQKAKLYCAPIKGHSYVFWYQQVLKNEFKFLISFQNENVFDETGMPKERFSAKCLPNSPCSLEIQATKLEDSAVYFCASSQSRQAYGYTFGSGTRLTVV.

This chain links TRBV25-1 with TRBJ1-4; D is ambiguous. The germline V gene encodes CDR1 MGHDK and CDR2 SYGVNS. The germline V and J ends were trimmed by 6 bases and 6 bases, with 17 bases remaining between them. This CDR3 contains 15 residues. In nucleotides, the CDR3 is TGTGCCAGCAGGGATTCAGGTGGGGTATATGAAAAACTGTTTTTT. It specifies CASRDSGGVYEKLFF.

The chain links TRBV5-4 to TRBJ2-7; 8 bases match TRBD2. The CDR3 runs 16 residues. Germline CDR1 is SGHNT and CDR2 is YYREEE (reference sequence). J gave up 2 bases and V 5 bases, and 12 bases lay outside the gene matches. CDR3: CASSSGLAGGTYEQYF. CDR3 coding DNA: TGTGCCAGCAGTTCCGGTCTAGCGGGCGGGACCTACGAGCAGTACTTC.

This sequence joins TRBV27 and TRBJ2-7, with 9 bases matching TRBD1. The trim removed 7 bases at V and 5 bases at J, leaving 15 bases unmatched. Germline V gene lookup returns CDR1 MNHEY and CDR2 SMNVEV (reference sequence). This CDR3 region has 16 residues. The CDR3 is CASTPTSQGARHEQYF. The CDR3 nucleotides are TGTGCCAGCACCCCCACTTCACAGGGGGCTCGGCACGAGCAGTACTTC.

As DNA, the CDR3 is TGTGCCAGCAGCAGCCTTTCAGGGGTAGTACGTCGTGCTGAAGCTTTCTTT. Protein product: CASSSLSGVVRRAEAFF. V is TRBV13 and J is TRBJ1-1; D perhaps matches TRBD1 (6 bases). Germline V gene sequence: CDR1 PRHDT, CDR2 FYEKMQ (reference sequence). The CDR3 contains 17 residues. V was clipped by 5 bases and J by 6 bases, with 25 bases between them.

The chain carries TRBV3-1 (or the pseudogene TRBV3-2) and TRBJ1-5, with D maybe TRBD1 (6 bases). Germline loops: CDR1 LGHDT, CDR2 YNNKEL (reference sequence). Trimming removed 4 bases from V and 8 bases from J, with 15 bases in between. The CDR3 consists of 14 residues. The DNA of the CDR3 is TGTGCCAGCAGCCTTCAGACAGGTCAGGAGCCCCAGCATTTT. It specifies CASSLQTGQEPQHF.

The chain has TRBV5-4 and TRBJ2-2, with a possible D match to TRBD1 (5 bases). This CDR3 has 18 amino acids. Trimming cost V 1 base and J 2 bases, with 18 bases left between them. Germline loops: CDR1 SGHNT, CDR2 YYREEE (reference sequence). CDR3 sequence reads: CASSLKPQGSVNTGELFF. CDR3 in DNA: TGTGCCAGCAGCTTGAAACCGCAGGGATCGGTTAACACCGGGGAGCTGTTTTTT. Using reference TRBV5-4 and TRBJ2-2 for the parts outside the CDR3, the full variable domain is ETGVTQSPTHLIKTRGQQVTLRCSSQSGHNTVSWYQQALGQGPQFIFQYYREEENGRGNFPPRFSGLQFPNYSSELNVNALELDDSALYLCASSLKPQGSVNTGELFFGEGSRLTVL.

V usage is TRBV4-3 and J usage is TRBJ1-5; no reliable D call. The CDR3 is 13 residues long. Germline-derived CDR1 and CDR2 are LGHNA and YSLEER. V was pared by 4 bases and J by 5 bases, with 9 bases between. The CDR3 sequence is CASSRNADQPQHF. CDR3 nucleotide sequence: TGCGCCAGCAGCCGGAACGCCGATCAGCCCCAGCATTTT.

The chain couples TRBV24-1 to TRBJ1-2; no clear D. Germline CDR1 reads KGHDR; CDR2 reads SFDVKD. The CDR3 loop spans 14 amino acids. The V and J ends lost 4 bases and 3 bases respectively, with 11 bases between them. The CDR3 is CATSDPGRDYGYTF. CDR3 nucleotides: TGTGCCACCAGTGACCCTGGACGGGACTATGGCTACACCTTC.

The gene calls are TRBV11-3 and TRBJ2-2; D is possibly TRBD1 or TRBD2 (5 bases each). The CDR3 spans 15 residues. Germline V gene lookup returns CDR1 SGHNT and CDR2 YENEEA. The V gene lost 4 bases and the J gene lost 7 bases, with 16 bases spanning the gap. CDR3 in DNA: TGTGCCAGCAGCTCCCGGGACGGAGAGGGCGGGGAGCTGTTTTTT. Translated, it gives CASSSRDGEGGELFF.

The chain has TRBV4-3 and TRBJ2-1, with TRBD2 matching over 11 bases. Germline CDR1 is LGHNA and CDR2 is YSLEER. The CDR3 spans 15 residues. Trimming cost V 3 bases and J 4 bases; bases outside gene matches: 2. CDR3 bases: TGCGCCAGCAGCCAGTCTAGCGGGGGGTACAATGAGCAGTTCTTC. Translation: CASSQSSGGYNEQFF.

This rearrangement joins TRBV15 to TRBJ1-1; the match to TRBD1 covers 7 bases. The V gene end was trimmed by 0 bases and the J gene end by 5 bases; junction bases not matched to a gene: 6. Germline assignment: CDR1 LNHNV and CDR2 YYDKDF (reference sequence). The CDR3 contains 15 residues. For the CDR3, the DNA is TGTGCCACCAGCAGAGATTTGACAGGGATGACTGAAGCTTTCTTT. Translation: CATSRDLTGMTEAFF.